This T cell receptor (beta chain) is drawn from a study of CD8+ T cells in alopecia areata. Once RNA had been extracted, it was reverse transcribed into cDNA to act as the sequencing template. TCRdb keeps only in-frame clones here, not all; method: immunoSEQ multiplex PCR. The sample holds approximately 280,000 clones, and no clone turns up only once. Combined cutaneous lymph node cells underwent sorting by CD4, CD8alpha, NKG2D, NKG2ACE and additional markers. Trimming stripped 4 bases from V and 0 bases from J, with 12 bases between. The V gene's germline CDR1 is NSHNY and CDR2 SYGAGN. The CDR3 is 15 amino acids. This clone was counted a few times. Gene names are mouse gene names. The CDR3 extends 4 residues past the end of the read, so its final part is completed from the germline J gene. The sample has other DNA sequences that encode this CDR3 too.

Sequenced: CD4+ T cells sorted from a lymph node. The clonotype originates from a C3H/HeJ mouse with alopecia areata. For this mouse line, the MHC haplotype is H2-k. This chain joins TRBV13-1 and TRBJ2-3; possible D gene TRBD1, 6 bases. The CDR3 here is CASSRDKTSAETLYF. The part of the CDR3 DNA that was read is TGTGCCAGCAGTCGGGACAAAACTAGTGCAGAA.